This T cell receptor beta chain appears in the sequencing data of a study of cytomegalovirus exposure and HLA in healthy donors. Libraries were prepared by immunoSEQ multiplex PCR; TCRdb keeps only in-frame clonotypes and omits some of them. Found here are about 260,000 clones, 90% of them singletons; the top ten hold 3.1%. Concerning this clone: Its antigen is not identified.

Trimming shortened V by 2 bases and J by 4 bases, and 13 bases separated the two germline ends. In germline, CDR1 is SGHRS, CDR2 YFSETQ. This CDR3 is built from 14 residues. Study observations and caveats: High specificity and sensitivity for cytomegalovirus status were reported for the classifier. Overall, around 150 TCR beta chains were annotated as cytomegalovirus-associated. According to a subsequent analysis, TCR clusters identified in the first cohort showed a tendency to co-occur across the approximately 110 validation repertoires.

The approximately 120-subject validation cohort, separate from the roughly 670-subject first cohort, included the donors. The chain joins TRBV5-1 to TRBJ2-7; D possibly corresponds to TRBD2 (5 bases). The receptor was derived from a woman under 40 in good health and CMV-seronegative. The source material was PBMCs. CDR3 DNA: TGCGCCAGCAGCTTCTACGGGGTCGGGTACGAGCAGTACTTC. Translated: CASSFYGVGYEQYF.